Shown below are 6 T cell receptor beta chains from a single sample sequenced in a study of cytomegalovirus exposure and HLA in healthy donors (dated by TCRdb to the late 2010s). The library came from the immunoSEQ multiplex PCR assay. This is the immuneACCESS table as TCRdb keeps it, with only in-frame sequences that have V and J called. A part of the clones is gone; compared with another copy, unresolved V genes explain less than half, and the rest is unexplained. The sample table lists around 71,000 clones, approximately 94% of them with a count of one. The top ten clones comprise around 1.5% of the sample. The source material was PBMCs. These receptors all come from a man aged 18 to 30 in good health and CMV-seropositive.

V and J are TRBV6-5 and TRBJ1-2, with 7 bases lining up with TRBD1. CDR3 length equals 15 residues. Germline V CDR1 and CDR2: MNHEY, SVGAGI. With 6 bases clipped from V and 2 bases from J, the junction kept 9 bases outside the gene matches. The CDR3 sequence: CASRQGTVLNYGYTF. CDR3 in DNA: TGTGCCAGCAGGCAAGGGACAGTTTTAAACTATGGCTACACCTTC.

V usage is TRBV19 and J usage is TRBJ1-2; D is unresolved. The CDR3 totals 13 residues. Germline V lookup: CDR1 LNHDA, CDR2 SQIVND (reference sequence). V was shortened by 3 bases and J by 5 bases, with 10 bases between the two germline ends. The CDR3 loop reads CASSIVGMYGYTF. The CDR3 DNA is TGTGCCAGTAGTATCGTGGGCATGTATGGCTACACCTTC. Variable domain in full (rest from reference TRBV19 and TRBJ1-2): DGGITQSPKYLFRKEGQNVTLSCEQNLNHDAMYWYRQDPGQGLRLIYYSQIVNDFQKGDIAEGYSVSREKKESFPLTVTSAQKNPTAFYLCASSIVGMYGYTFGSGTRLTVV.

The V call is TRBV11-2, the J call TRBJ2-1, with TRBD2 identical over 7 bases. CDR3 length equals 15 residues. The germline CDR1 and CDR2 sequences are SGHAT and FQNNGV. V lost 1 base to trimming and J lost 4 bases; unmatched junction nucleotides: 4. The DNA for the CDR3 is TGTGCCAGCAGCTTAGGGGCTAGCGGTTACAATGAGCAGTTCTTC. Protein sequence: CASSLGASGYNEQFF.

The chain has TRBV15 and TRBJ1-4, with 9 bases lining up with TRBD1. The CDR3 sequence is 16 residues long. V dropped 0 bases and J dropped 8; count of bases not matched to a gene: 7. Germline V CDR1 and CDR2: LNHNV, YYDKDF (reference sequence). The DNA for the CDR3 is TGTGCCACCAGCAGAGATCCCGGGACAGGGAACGAAAAACTGTTTTTT. Residues: CATSRDPGTGNEKLFF.

This clone was found once. V usage is TRBV4-1 and J usage is TRBJ1-5, with D perhaps matching TRBD1 (5 bases). CDR3 size: 14 residues. Trimming took 1 base from V and 4 from J, leaving 8 bases between them. CDR1 and CDR2 (germline): MGHRA, YSYEKL. The CDR3 DNA reads as TGCGCCAGCAGCCAAGGGACAAGTAATCAGCCCCAGCATTTT. Its protein product is CASSQGTSNQPQHF.

This clone appeared once. The chain has TRBV18 and TRBJ2-1; 9 bases map to TRBD2. J gave up 4 bases and V 3 bases, and 7 bases lay outside the gene matches. The CDR3 totals 16 residues. Germline V gene sequence: CDR1 KGHSH, CDR2 LQKENI. CDR3 in amino acids: CASSPPSGGTYNEQFF. The CDR3 DNA sequence: TGTGCCAGCTCACCCCCCAGCGGGGGGACTTACAATGAGCAGTTCTTC.